The T cell receptor beta chain described here comes from a study of post-analysis software for immune sequencing data. General study results and limits: Comparison of patients with controls showed 5 or 6 TRBV segments more frequent in patients, TRBV5-6, TRBV5-1 and TRBV20-1 among them.

Germline assignment: CDR1 SGHTA and CDR2 FQGNSA. V was pared by 5 bases and J by 8 bases, with 13 bases of the junction left unmatched. CDR3 length: 17 residues. Concerning this clonotype: Its antigen is unknown.

The TCR beta cDNA libraries carried unique molecular identifiers. A single record per CDR3 protein comes from TCRdb applying MiXCR to the PCR reads. Of some 890,000 distinct CDR3 sequences in the sample, roughly 50% are singletons; the top ten hold roughly 4.4%. The J gene is TRBJ2-1, the V gene TRBV7-2; 12 nucleotides match TRBD2. This receptor was identified in a girl between 5 and 17 years old with multiple sclerosis. The sequenced material came from blood. The CDR3 loop is CASSRRTSGIAFDEQFF. DNA for the CDR3: TGTGCCAGCAGCAGGCGGACTAGCGGGATAGCGTTCGATGAGCAGTTCTTC.